The entry that follows covers one T cell receptor beta chain sequence. Its antigen target is currently unknown. Germline and junction disagree at one end, which may indicate a read error. The time point label, read with the paper, signifies: week 47, end of study. Each vaccine dose was 300 ug of a 20-mer mutant IDH1 peptide in Montanide, given subcutaneously with topical imiquimod. Patients received eight vaccinations in weeks 1, 3, 5, 7, 11, 15, 19 and 23, corresponding to visits V03 through V10. The donors had newly diagnosed IDH1-mutant astrocytomas of WHO grade 3 or 4 that showed loss of nuclear ATRX. The samples were drawn from NOA16, a multicentre, single-arm, open-label phase I trial in Germany that tested a mutant IDH1 peptide vaccine in humans for the first time. Genomic DNA for TCRB sequencing was extracted from EDTA blood using the DNeasy Blood and Tissue Kit. The data are from a study of a mutant IDH1 vaccine in newly diagnosed glioma (dated by TCRdb to about 2021). With respect to the entire study: Vaccination was initiated 4-6 weeks after radiotherapy alone, or concurrently with temozolomide cycles in the chemotherapy-containing groups. Of the 32 patients who were treated, around 62% were male and about 40% were female, and the mean age was around 43 years. Before enrollment, most patients had been given radiochemotherapy with temozolomide as standard therapy, while the rest had received either radiotherapy alone or temozolomide alone. Visit V12 was the week-35 safety follow-up and visit V13 was the week-47 end of study. Peripheral blood was collected at six visits: V03 (baseline), V05, V07, V10, V12 and V13. For exploratory analyses, roughly 25 treated patients had longitudinal TCRB deep sequencing done wherever samples were available.

CDR3 length: 13 amino acids, cysteine to phenylalanine. CDR3 DNA only is kept here, 39 bases in frame from base 1. From the germline V gene, CDR1 is SNHLY and CDR2 is FYNNEI. What the study reported, not specific to this receptor: No apparent relationship was observed between pseudoprogression and alterations in the top peripheral T cell clonotypes detected by TCRB sequencing. Immune responses induced by the vaccine were seen in 93.3% of patients across multiple MHC alleles. The authors stated that sample limitations prevented analyses of patient blood samples from being reproduced. Selection of PBMC samples for TCRB deep sequencing was based on availability.

To prepare the library, the immunoSEQ multiplex PCR assay was applied. Rearranged TCR beta chain sequences were amplified using the hsTCRB Kit according to the manufacturer's protocol. TCRB libraries were sequenced on an Illumina MiSeq. As for how the authors treated the data: Demultiplexing, trimming and gene mapping were performed with the kit vendor's proprietary platform. TCRdb retrieved this table from immuneACCESS and kept in-frame rearrangements only. Not all clones are present; in checked studies, unresolved V genes account for under half, and no reason is known for the remainder. V and J calls and clone size are as listed in that table; D and trimming were resolved from the DNA. This sample lists under 30,000 clones; 84% were detected once. The ten largest make up approximately 2.8% of the sample.

The TCR was taken from a man aged 35-49 years with glioma. The chain is encoded by TRBV2 joined to TRBJ2-2; matching of 5 bases hints at TRBD1 as the D gene. Source: PBMCs, taken from a glioma patient whose treatment included an IDH1 peptide vaccine. The DNA sequence is TGTGCCGGCAGGGCCCCTTACCCCGGGGAGCTGTTTTTT. It encodes CAGRAPYPGELFF.